This TCR beta chain derives from a study of T cell clones after liver transplantation. Overall study context: A pre-transplant mixed lymphocyte reaction with TCRbeta sequencing defined graft-donor-reactive clones followed in post-transplant blood.

Sorting of unstimulated PBMCs yielded separate CD3+CD4+ and CD3+CD8+ fractions. Trimming took 7 bases from V and 6 from J; bases not matched to a gene: 9. This CDR3 comprises 15 residues. Germline V CDR1 and CDR2: MNHEY, SVGAGI. Repertoires were generated with immunoSEQ multiplex PCR, while TCRdb's copy carries only in-frame clones and drops some. The table has tens of thousands of clones, about 80% seen once. The chain joins TRBV6-5 to TRBJ2-1, with 10 bases lining up with TRBD1. Sequences were derived from CD4+ T cells from blood, sampled 12 months after liver transplant. The origin of this receptor is a human patient who received a liver transplant. Some T cells may have originated in the graft donor. The CDR3 sequence: CASTFTGQGGNEQFF. Here the CDR3 DNA reads TGTGCCAGCACCTTCACCGGACAGGGGGGCAATGAGCAGTTCTTC.